This TCR beta chain appears in the sequencing data of a study of T-cell memory formation after mild COVID-19 (dated by TCRdb to the early 2020s). Turning to the overall study: TCR sequence clusters from the two donors were largely donor specific. Longitudinal TCRalpha and TCRbeta repertoire sequencing tracked T-cell clones expanding and contracting after mild COVID-19 in a couple of donors. The cohort comprised two young, previously healthy adult volunteers, one female and one male.

Reads for this sample came from an Illumina NovaSeq 6000. TCRalpha and TCRbeta cDNA libraries were built by 5'RACE with constant-segment primers, adding sample barcodes and unique molecular identifiers. RNA was extracted from every sample with Trizol reagent. Libraries were amplified in two PCR steps, with a second sample barcode and Illumina TruSeq adapters added in the second step. Libraries were sequenced on an Illumina NovaSeq with 2 x 150 bp paired-end reads. As for how the authors treated the data: With migec v1.2.7, reads were demultiplexed and then collapsed into UMI-guided consensus sequences. Using mixcr v2.1.11, UMI consensuses were aligned to TRA and TRB V and J templates and then assembled into clonotypes. Clonotypes were classified as expanded or contracted when called significant by both edgeR and NoisET, with noise models trained on biological replicates. For edgeR calls, a false discovery rate-adjusted p below 0.01 and a log2 fold-change threshold of 1 were applied. As an exploratory analysis of dynamics, PCA with hierarchical clustering was applied to max-normalized trajectories of the 1000 most abundant clonotypes. The CD4 or CD8 phenotype of responding clones was assigned using the separately sequenced CD4+ and CD8+ repertoires. TCRdb ran its own pipeline on the public reads, namely fastp trimming at Q25 and MiXCR clone calling, and kept in-frame beta chains. Identical CDR3 protein sequences are pooled into one entry, listed with their most common genes and DNA. The V and J calls and clone size come from TCRdb's table, not from the authors' own analysis. Across this sample there are about 470,000 distinct CDR3 sequences, with 15% to 20% seen only once. Around an eighth of the sample lies in the top ten.

For this clonotype: No cognate antigen has been identified for it. Base-call qualities are not available, and no considerably larger clone is one nucleotide away.

Results the study describes overall, beyond this receptor: Clones contracting from day 15 to 85 had balanced CD4/CD8 phenotypes, while a second wave expanding from day 15 to 37 was biased towards CD4+. Contracting CD4+ clones turned up mainly in the CM and EM memory subsets, whereas EMRA was where CD8+ clones were enriched. The detection of some responding clones in pre-infection memory suggests that pre-existing cross-reactive memory T cells joined the SARS-CoV-2 response. SARS-CoV-2 specificity was not confirmed for the second-wave clones peaking on day 37. Only two mild cases were covered by the study, and larger cohorts that include severe cases with pre-infection samples were considered necessary.

Ficoll-Paque density gradient centrifugation was the method used to isolate PBMCs. The TCR sequence derives from an adult woman who had mild COVID-19 (a few samples of this study predate the infection). The sample titles of this study are shuffled in the database, so cell type and time point are left out; the donor was told from shared clones. The source material was PBMCs or a T cell subset sorted from them (not recorded which).

Read as DNA, the sequence is TGTGCCAGCAGCTCGGACAGTCTGAACACTGAAGCTTTCTTT. Its translation reads: CASSSDSLNTEAFF. The chain uses TRBV7-6 and TRBJ1-1; a weak D assignment points to TRBD1 (6 bases agree). A distance of 9 bases separates the germline ends of V and J, which lose 4 bases and 0 bases respectively. Sequences SGHVS (CDR1) and FNYEAQ (CDR2) are obtained from the germline V gene. The CDR3 covers 14 residues, taking in both the cysteine and the phenylalanine. Only the CDR3 part of the read is kept: 42 bases, read in frame from the first base.